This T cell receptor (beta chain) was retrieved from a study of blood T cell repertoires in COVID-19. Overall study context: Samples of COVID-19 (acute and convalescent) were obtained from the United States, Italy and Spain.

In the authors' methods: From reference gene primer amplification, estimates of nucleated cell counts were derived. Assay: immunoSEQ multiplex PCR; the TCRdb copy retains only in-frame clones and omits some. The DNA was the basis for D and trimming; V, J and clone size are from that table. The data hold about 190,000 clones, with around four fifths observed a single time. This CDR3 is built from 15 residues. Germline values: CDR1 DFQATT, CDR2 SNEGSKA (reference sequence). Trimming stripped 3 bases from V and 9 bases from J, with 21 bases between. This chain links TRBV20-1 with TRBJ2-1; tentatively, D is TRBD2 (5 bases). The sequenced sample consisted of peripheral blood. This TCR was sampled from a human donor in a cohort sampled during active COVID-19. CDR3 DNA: TGCAGTGCTAGTTCCGGTATGGACTCCAATATTGAGCAGTTCTTC. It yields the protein CSASSGMDSNIEQFF.